This T cell receptor (beta chain) was recovered during a study of blood T cell repertoires in COVID-19. Study-wide background: Both acute and convalescent COVID-19 samples were obtained from the United States, Italy and Spain.

Germline trimming cut 4 bases from V and 2 bases from J; bases unmatched to any gene: 2. Germline V CDR1 and CDR2: SGHAT, FQNNGV. The CDR3 sequence is 16 residues long. Assay used: immunoSEQ multiplex PCR; TCRdb lists only in-frame clones, some missing. Of around 56,000 clones in the sample, more than 70% were seen once. The clonotype originates from a man in his 60s with acute or convalescent COVID-19. The V and J genes are TRBV11-2 and TRBJ2-5, with TRBD2 matching 15 bases. What was sequenced was peripheral blood. The CDR3 nucleotides read TGTGCCAGCAGCTGGGGACTAGCGGGGGGTCAAGAGACCCAGTACTTC. It is translated as CASSWGLAGGQETQYF.